This is a list of T cell receptor beta chains from one sample in a study of early T cells in non-severe SARS-CoV-2 infection. One entry per CDR3 protein results from TCRdb running MiXCR on the 5' RACE reads. The data show nearly 70,000 distinct CDR3 sequences, roughly 4.9% seen once. The sample was whole blood, taken at baseline. Receptors were obtained from an adult who was a healthcare worker with PCR-confirmed SARS-CoV-2 infection or an uninfected control (not recorded which). The donor label of this sample is uncertain. The CDR3 runs from the conserved cysteine through the conserved F or W. Fields, in order: J gene, D gene, V gene, CDR3 length, clone size, CDR3 protein, CDR3 DNA. A D gene is named only where the DNA matches it firmly. Not every row has a clone size; where given, it reads once, few, many or a size class.

J: TRBJ2-7
D: .
V: TRBV7-9
length: 15
size: many
CDR3: CASSLGSRESYEQYF
DNA: TGTGCCAGCAGCTTAGGGAGCAGGGAAAGCTACGAGCAGTACTTC

J: TRBJ2-5
D: TRBD1
V: TRBV29-1
length: 13
size: .
CDR3: CSASADRGETQYF
DNA: TGCAGCGCCTCTGCAGACAGGGGAGAGACCCAGTACTTC

J: TRBJ1-2
D: TRBD1
V: TRBV12-3/TRBV12-4
length: 12
size: many
CDR3: CASNEQGVGYTF
DNA: TGTGCCAGCAACGAACAGGGGGTTGGCTACACCTTC

J: TRBJ2-7
D: TRBD1
V: TRBV14
length: 15
size: .
CDR3: CASSQPGQGAHRQYF
DNA: TGTGCCAGCAGCCAACCGGGACAGGGGGCCCACCGGCAGTACTTC

J: TRBJ1-4
D: .
V: TRBV7-3
length: 13
size: many
CDR3: CASSLTGSEKLFF
DNA: TGTGCCAGCAGCTTAACGGGCAGCGAAAAACTGTTTTTT

J: TRBJ1-6
D: TRBD1
V: TRBV10-3
length: 14
size: .
CDR3: CAISQGQGSSPLHF
DNA: TGTGCCATCAGCCAGGGACAGGGGTCTTCACCCCTCCACTTT

J: TRBJ2-7
D: .
V: TRBV4-1
length: 16
size: few
CDR3: CASSSGLDPSSYEQYF
DNA: TGCGCCAGCAGCTCTGGACTCGACCCGAGCTCCTACGAGCAGTACTTC

J: TRBJ2-3
D: TRBD1
V: TRBV6-1
length: 15
size: many
CDR3: CASSEGTGGTDTQYF
DNA: TGTGCCAGCAGTGAGGGAACAGGGGGTACAGATACGCAGTATTTT

J: TRBJ1-4
D: TRBD1
V: TRBV19
length: 16
size: few
CDR3: CASTRKSGQDNEKLFF
DNA: TGTGCCAGTACCAGGAAGTCGGGACAGGACAATGAAAAACTGTTTTTT

J: TRBJ1-1
D: .
V: TRBV12-5
length: 15
size: few
CDR3: CASGLIQGRNTEAFF
DNA: TGTGCTAGTGGTTTGATCCAGGGGCGGAACACTGAAGCTTTCTTT

J: TRBJ1-5
D: .
V: TRBV11-2
length: 15
size: many
CDR3: CASSLGSQVGQPQHF
DNA: TGTGCCAGCAGCTTAGGTTCCCAGGTGGGGCAGCCCCAGCATTTT

J: TRBJ1-1
D: TRBD1
V: TRBV24-1
length: 12
size: few
CDR3: CATSGDRSEAFF
DNA: TGTGCCACCAGTGGGGACAGATCTGAAGCTTTCTTT

J: TRBJ2-1
D: .
V: TRBV6-2/TRBV6-3
length: 15
size: many
CDR3: CASSPQGVPANEQFF
DNA: TGTGCCAGCAGTCCGCAGGGCGTTCCGGCCAATGAGCAGTTCTTC

J: TRBJ1-1
D: .
V: TRBV28
length: 13
size: .
CDR3: CATRRTSMGWAFF
DNA: TGTGCCACTCGACGGACGTCTATGGGGTGGGCTTTCTTT

J: TRBJ1-4
D: TRBD1
V: TRBV29-1
length: 14
size: many
CDR3: CSVELGDSQEKLFF
DNA: TGCAGCGTTGAGTTAGGGGACAGTCAAGAAAAACTGTTTTTT

J: TRBJ1-2
D: .
V: TRBV28
length: 15
size: many
CDR3: CASSSRGLKGYGYTF
DNA: TGTGCCAGCAGTTCCAGAGGACTGAAGGGCTATGGCTACACCTTC

J: TRBJ1-6
D: .
V: TRBV12-3/TRBV12-4
length: 14
size: .
CDR3: CASSEQLANSPLHF
DNA: TGTGCCAGCAGTGAACAGCTAGCCAATTCACCCCTCCACTTT

J: TRBJ1-3
D: .
V: TRBV4-3
length: 16
size: .
CDR3: CASSQGQARSGNTIYF
DNA: TGCGCCAGCAGCCAAGGACAGGCTCGCTCTGGAAACACCATATATTTT

J: TRBJ1-1
D: .
V: TRBV28
length: 11
size: many
CDR3: CASSLPGEAFF
DNA: TGTGCCAGCAGTTTACCGGGGGAAGCTTTCTTT

J: TRBJ2-7
D: TRBD1
V: TRBV12-3/TRBV12-4
length: 12
size: many
CDR3: CAIQGGNYEQYF
DNA: TGTGCCATACAGGGGGGAAACTACGAGCAGTACTTC

J: TRBJ1-1
D: .
V: TRBV18
length: 13
size: few
CDR3: CASLPQGNTEAFF
DNA: TGTGCCAGCTTGCCGCAGGGGAACACTGAAGCTTTCTTT

J: TRBJ2-7
D: TRBD1
V: TRBV29-1
length: 11
size: many
CDR3: CSVDRTGEQYF
DNA: TGCAGCGTTGATAGGACAGGCGAGCAGTACTTC

J: TRBJ2-5
D: TRBD2
V: TRBV12-3/TRBV12-4
length: 16
size: many
CDR3: CASTPGSRGGGETQYF
DNA: TGTGCCAGCACCCCAGGGTCGCGGGGGGGAGGCGAGACCCAGTACTTC

J: TRBJ2-2
D: TRBD2
V: TRBV12-3/TRBV12-4
length: 16
size: many
CDR3: CASSPLAGFNTGELFF
DNA: TGTGCCAGCAGTCCCCTAGCGGGGTTTAACACCGGGGAGCTGTTTTTT

J: TRBJ1-1
D: .
V: TRBV5-5
length: 13
size: many
CDR3: CASSPNWGTEAFF
DNA: TGTGCCAGCAGCCCCAATTGGGGAACTGAAGCTTTCTTT

J: TRBJ1-6
D: .
V: TRBV3-1
length: 15
size: many
CDR3: CASSQVRSGNSPLHF
DNA: TGTGCCAGCAGCCAAGTTCGGTCAGGGAACTCACCCCTCCACTTT

J: TRBJ2-1
D: TRBD1
V: TRBV5-6
length: 14
size: .
CDR3: CASSSGTGDWEQFF
DNA: TGTGCCAGCAGCTCCGGGACAGGGGATTGGGAGCAGTTCTTC

J: TRBJ2-3
D: .
V: TRBV29-1
length: 15
size: many
CDR3: CSVEQNRVSTDTQYF
DNA: TGCAGCGTTGAGCAAAACAGGGTCTCGACAGATACGCAGTATTTT

J: TRBJ1-1
D: .
V: TRBV4-3
length: 17
size: .
CDR3: CASSQDPPGQTNTEAFF
DNA: TGCGCCAGCAGCCAAGATCCCCCCGGACAGACGAACACTGAAGCTTTCTTT

J: TRBJ2-3
D: .
V: TRBV11-2
length: 17
size: many
CDR3: CASSPPRTDRPTDTQYF
DNA: TGTGCCAGCAGCCCACCACGGACAGACCGACCCACAGATACGCAGTATTTT

J: TRBJ2-2
D: TRBD2
V: TRBV5-1
length: 15
size: many
CDR3: CDSSRGGSNTGELFF
DNA: TGCGACAGCAGCCGCGGGGGGTCGAACACCGGGGAGCTGTTTTTT

J: TRBJ1-4
D: TRBD1
V: TRBV5-1
length: 16
size: .
CDR3: CASSPGQGPPNEKLFF
DNA: TGCGCCAGCAGCCCTGGACAGGGGCCACCGAATGAAAAACTGTTTTTT

J: TRBJ1-2
D: TRBD1
V: TRBV6-1
length: 13
size: many
CDR3: CASRERTGWGYTF
DNA: TGTGCCAGCAGGGAGAGGACAGGCTGGGGCTACACCTTC

J: TRBJ2-3
D: .
V: TRBV19
length: 14
size: .
CDR3: CASSIGGGTDTQYF
DNA: TGTGCCAGTAGTATCGGAGGGGGCACAGATACGCAGTATTTT

J: TRBJ2-3
D: TRBD2
V: TRBV7-6
length: 15
size: few
CDR3: CASSFSGLSTDTQYF
DNA: TGTGCCAGCAGCTTTAGCGGGCTTAGCACAGATACGCAGTATTTT

J: TRBJ1-1
D: TRBD1
V: TRBV7-2
length: 14
size: .
CDR3: CASSRTQGKSEAFF
DNA: TGTGCCAGCAGCAGGACACAGGGGAAGTCTGAAGCTTTCTTT

J: TRBJ2-7
D: .
V: TRBV11-2
length: 16
size: .
CDR3: CASSLAETQGIYEQYF
DNA: TGTGCCAGCAGCTTAGCCGAGACACAGGGAATTTACGAGCAGTACTTC

J: TRBJ1-1
D: .
V: TRBV29-1
length: 11
size: few
CDR3: CSTQANTEAFF
DNA: TGCAGCACTCAAGCGAACACTGAAGCTTTCTTT

J: TRBJ1-4
D: TRBD1
V: TRBV12-3/TRBV12-4
length: 14
size: few
CDR3: CASRSGQDGRKLFF
DNA: TGTGCCAGCAGGTCGGGACAGGACGGGCGAAAACTGTTTTTT

J: TRBJ1-3
D: .
V: TRBV6-5
length: 16
size: many
CDR3: CASSYSKALSGNTIYF
DNA: TGTGCCAGCAGTTACTCAAAGGCCCTCTCTGGAAACACCATATATTTT

J: TRBJ1-4
D: .
V: TRBV27
length: 13
size: .
CDR3: CASSQNWGEKLFF
DNA: TGTGCCAGCAGCCAAAACTGGGGGGAAAAACTGTTTTTT

J: TRBJ1-6
D: .
V: TRBV7-9
length: 14
size: many
CDR3: CASSLDTTNSPLHF
DNA: TGTGCCAGCAGCTTAGATACCACAAATTCACCCCTCCACTTT

J: TRBJ2-3
D: TRBD2
V: TRBV7-8
length: 18
size: many
CDR3: CASSLGRLAGGPTDTQYF
DNA: TGTGCCAGCAGCTTAGGGAGGCTAGCGGGGGGGCCAACAGATACGCAGTATTTT

J: TRBJ1-5
D: .
V: TRBV6-5
length: 13
size: many
CDR3: CASSYSKKLREHF
DNA: TGTGCCAGCAGTTACTCGAAGAAACTAAGGGAGCATTTT

J: TRBJ2-4
D: TRBD1
V: TRBV3-1
length: 16
size: .
CDR3: CASRQEGTGHKNIQYF
DNA: TGTGCCAGCAGACAAGAAGGGACAGGGCACAAAAACATTCAGTACTTC

J: TRBJ2-2
D: .
V: TRBV29-1
length: 14
size: many
CDR3: CSVERSRNTGELFF
DNA: TGCAGCGTTGAACGGTCCCGGAACACCGGGGAGCTGTTTTTT

J: TRBJ1-1
D: .
V: TRBV6-4
length: 12
size: few
CDR3: CASSDSLGVAFF
DNA: TGTGCCAGCAGTGACTCGCTGGGGGTTGCTTTCTTT

J: TRBJ1-5
D: .
V: TRBV12-3/TRBV12-4
length: 15
size: many
CDR3: CASSYSIGSNQPQHF
DNA: TGTGCCAGCAGCTATTCCATAGGGAGCAATCAGCCCCAGCATTTT

J: TRBJ2-7
D: .
V: TRBV25-1
length: 11
size: few
CDR3: CASSVFTEQYF
DNA: TGTGCCAGCAGTGTCTTCACCGAGCAGTACTTC

J: TRBJ1-1
D: TRBD1
V: TRBV6-5
length: 17
size: many
CDR3: CASSLAGPGQGNTEAFF
DNA: TGTGCCAGCAGCTTGGCCGGCCCGGGACAGGGGAACACTGAAGCTTTCTTT

J: TRBJ1-6
D: .
V: TRBV18
length: 15
size: few
CDR3: CASSPVDSYNSPLHF
DNA: TGTGCCAGCTCTCCCGTTGACAGTTATAATTCACCCCTCCACTTT

J: TRBJ2-3
D: TRBD2
V: TRBV6-1
length: 15
size: many
CDR3: CASSDGSGGPDTQYF
DNA: TGTGCCAGCAGTGATGGTAGCGGGGGGCCAGATACGCAGTATTTT

J: TRBJ2-7
D: .
V: TRBV6-5
length: 14
size: many
CDR3: CASSLRGDAYEQYF
DNA: TGTGCCAGCAGTCTCAGGGGAGATGCCTACGAGCAGTACTTC

J: TRBJ2-5
D: .
V: TRBV10-3
length: 16
size: .
CDR3: CAISDSLEGGEETQYF
DNA: TGTGCCATCAGTGACTCCCTGGAGGGGGGAGAAGAGACCCAGTACTTC